This T cell receptor (beta chain) is from a study of cytomegalovirus exposure and HLA in healthy donors. Turning to the study itself: Some 91 million unique TCRs from HLA-typed donors were held in an early release of data. Study results and caveats: One cluster of highly shared sequence variants probably arose as a sequencing artifact. Researchers counted around 160 TCR beta chains as cytomegalovirus-associated.

PCR used 60 Vbeta primers and 13 Jbeta primers. Authors' data handling: In a later analysis, the count reached some 83 million unique TCR beta chains, with around 11 million shared. The assay was immunoSEQ multiplex PCR, and TCRdb's table has in-frame clones only and misses some. That table gives V, J and clone size, and the DNA gave D and trimming. The sample has about 89,000 clones, over 60% seen once; the top ten hold more than 3%. This clone occurred a few times. The antigen is not known. The clonotype originates from a man younger than 40 in good health and CMV-seronegative. The sample taken for sequencing was PBMCs.

The CDR3 loop is CATSRQGGEQPQHF. The CDR3 DNA sequence: TGTGCCACCAGCAGACAGGGGGGTGAGCAGCCCCAGCATTTT. The chain combines TRBV15 with TRBJ1-5, with 7 bases fitting TRBD1. Germline assignment: CDR1 LNHNV and CDR2 YYDKDF (reference sequence). CDR3 size: 14 residues. The V gene end was trimmed by 2 bases and the J gene end by 7 bases; junction bases not matched to a gene: 5.